This T cell receptor beta chain is drawn from a study of early T cells in non-severe SARS-CoV-2 infection. At the level of the study: Chains were unpaired, as sequencing was done on bulk RNA from unsorted whole blood.

General study points: Missing private and CD4 specificities, VDJdb matching favored anti-spike CD8 responses.

Trimming at V came to 6 bases and at J to 3 bases, leaving 5 bases not matched to a gene. The CDR3 is made up of 13 amino acids. From germline, CDR1 is DFQATT and CDR2 SNEGSKA (reference sequence). Unique molecular identifier tags were affixed to discrete cDNA molecules. TCRdb processed the 5' RACE reads anew with MiXCR; each CDR3 protein has one entry. Among about 99,000 distinct CDR3 sequences listed, around a sixth were seen once. This clonotype was recorded a few times. Its antigen is currently unknown. The rearrangement uses TRBV20-1 and TRBJ1-2; 9 bases are shared with TRBD1. The sequencing sample was made of whole blood. This TCR came from an adult who was a healthcare worker with PCR-confirmed SARS-CoV-2 infection or an uninfected control (not recorded which). The CDR3 sequence: CSAPTGGYYGYTF. CDR3 sequence (DNA): TGCAGTGCGCCGACAGGGGGTTACTATGGCTACACCTTC.